The 8 T cell receptor beta chains presented below share a single source sample, sequenced in a study of beta chain features in type 1 diabetes. Investigators reverse transcribed all isolated RNA, so they sequenced expressed TCRB transcripts. Here immunoSEQ multiplex PCR was the method, and the copy in TCRdb shows in-frame clones only, minus some. Of fewer than 55,000 clones in the sample, roughly two fifths were seen once. No antigen is known for these receptors. Study outcomes and limitations: Among all four CD4+ subsets, Type 1 diabetes patients had TCRB CDR3s that were moderately but significantly shorter.

The sequencing sample was made of Tregs from blood. The receptors stem from a man aged 30-40 years with type 1 diabetes.

The chain recombines TRBV19 with TRBJ1-1; TRBD1 might be the D (6 bases). Per germline, CDR1 LNHDA and CDR2 SQIVND (reference sequence). The CDR3 loop spans 13 amino acids. The CDR3 DNA follows: TGTGCTAGTGTTGGACAGAAGAACACTGAAGCTTTCTTT. Amino acid sequence: CASVGQKNTEAFF.

The CDR3 DNA follows: TGTGCCAGCAGTTTAACAGGAGGGATCAATCAGCCCCAGCATTTT. Its protein product is CASSLTGGINQPQHF. The V gene is TRBV28, the J gene TRBJ1-5; D may be TRBD1 (5 bases). In germline, CDR1 is MDHEN, CDR2 SYDVKM. The CDR3 length is 15 residues. Trimming removed 2 bases at V and 3 bases at J, with 11 bases between. Together with reference TRBV28 and TRBJ1-5, the CDR3 gives the full variable domain: DVKVTQSSRYLVKRTGEKVFLECVQDMDHENMFWYRQDPGLGLRLIYFSYDVKMKEKGDIPEGYSVSREKKERFSLILESASTNQTSMYLCASSLTGGINQPQHFGDGTRLSIL.

This clone appeared a few times. The V and J genes are TRBV9 and TRBJ2-5; tentative D call: TRBD1 (5 bases). Germline-derived CDR1 and CDR2 are SGDLS and YYNGEE. The CDR3 is 12 residues long. V lost 0 bases to trimming and J lost 9 bases, with 9 bases between them. The CDR3, as DNA: TGTGCCAGCAGCGTAGGAATAGGGGCCCAGTACTTC. This sequence encodes CASSVGIGAQYF. The variable domain in full, with the rest retrieved from reference TRBV9 and TRBJ2-5, is DSGVTQTPKHLITATGQRVTLRCSPRSGDLSVYWYQQSLDQGLQFLIQYYNGEERAKGNILERFSAQQFPDLHSELNLSSLELGDSALYFCASSVGIGAQYFGPGTRLLVL.

The chain couples TRBV27 to TRBJ2-5, with 7 bases aligning to TRBD2. The assigned J gene may be wrong: the sequence end matches TRBJ2-7 better. Germline V gene lookup returns CDR1 MNHEY and CDR2 SMNVEV (reference sequence). The CDR3 is made up of 15 amino acids. In DNA, the CDR3 is TGTGCCAGCAGTTTATCTCCGGGAGGATTACCCGAGCAGTACTTC. Amino acids: CASSLSPGGLPEQYF.

The chain carries TRBV7-9 and TRBJ2-7; 9 bases fit TRBD1. Trimming removed 6 bases from V and 3 bases from J; junction bases left unmatched: 6. The germline V gene encodes CDR1 SEHNR and CDR2 FQNEAQ (reference sequence). This CDR3 spans 14 amino acids. CDR3 in DNA: TGTGCCAGCAGTACCGGGACAGGGTACTACGAGCAGTACTTC. It codes for CASSTGTGYYEQYF.

This clone has a handful of counts. The rearrangement joins TRBV19 to TRBJ2-7; 8 positions match TRBD2. The CDR3 loop spans 15 amino acids. Germline CDR1 reads LNHDA; CDR2 reads SQIVND (reference sequence). V lost 5 bases and J lost 0; bases outside the gene matches: 6. In DNA form, the CDR3 reads TGTGCCAGTAGTGTTTCAGCGGGAGACTCCTACGAGCAGTACTTC. This sequence encodes CASSVSAGDSYEQYF.

This sequence joins TRBV11-2 and TRBJ2-7, with a possible D match to TRBD1 (6 bases). V was pared by 3 bases and J by 3 bases, with 21 bases between. Germline V gives CDR1 SGHAT, CDR2 FQNNGV. The CDR3 has 17 residues. For the CDR3, the DNA is TGTGCCAGCAGCTTGGGGCGAACGGGACAAATGTACTACGAGCAGTACTTC. This encodes CASSLGRTGQMYYEQYF.

This clone was picked up a small number of times. The chain employs TRBV28 and TRBJ2-7; 12 bases map to TRBD2. V shed 10 bases and J 4 bases; nucleotides not matched to a gene: 2. The CDR3 runs to 12 residues. The V gene's germline CDR1 is MDHEN and CDR2 SYDVKM. The CDR3 DNA is TGTGCCACGGGACTAGCGGGTTACGAGCAGTACTTC. This sequence encodes CATGLAGYEQYF.